The sequence of this T cell receptor beta chain was determined in a study of neurological immune-mediated disorders. The study's findings and limits: Levels of TCR clonal expansion peaked in HTLV-1-associated myelopathy and reached their lowest in multiple sclerosis, under those of healthy controls.

Many counts were recorded for this clonotype. Its matching antigen is unknown. Each CDR3 protein gets one entry after TCRdb re-called the 5' RACE reads with MiXCR. The repertoire holds under 60,000 distinct CDR3 sequences, 3% to 3.5% seen once, with under 6% in the top ten. The CDR3 has 15 amino acids. V gave up 0 bases and J gave up 4 bases, with 11 bases separating them. Germline V gives CDR1 SGHRS, CDR2 YFSETQ. The sequenced material came from PBMCs. The sequence derives from a man aged 35 to 55 with multiple sclerosis. The rearrangement joins TRBV5-1 to TRBJ1-3, with a tentative D call TRBD1 (5 bases). The CDR3 region has the DNA TGCGCCAGCAGCTTGGAGGGGAGTTACGGAAACACCATATATTTT. It encodes CASSLEGSYGNTIYF. The full variable domain, its missing parts supplied by reference TRBV5-1 and TRBJ1-3, is KAGVTQTPRYLIKTRGQQVTLSCSPISGHRSVSWYQQTPGQGLQFLFEYFSETQRNKGNFPGRFSGRQFSNSRSEMNVSTLELGDSALYLCASSLEGSYGNTIYFGEGSWLTVV.